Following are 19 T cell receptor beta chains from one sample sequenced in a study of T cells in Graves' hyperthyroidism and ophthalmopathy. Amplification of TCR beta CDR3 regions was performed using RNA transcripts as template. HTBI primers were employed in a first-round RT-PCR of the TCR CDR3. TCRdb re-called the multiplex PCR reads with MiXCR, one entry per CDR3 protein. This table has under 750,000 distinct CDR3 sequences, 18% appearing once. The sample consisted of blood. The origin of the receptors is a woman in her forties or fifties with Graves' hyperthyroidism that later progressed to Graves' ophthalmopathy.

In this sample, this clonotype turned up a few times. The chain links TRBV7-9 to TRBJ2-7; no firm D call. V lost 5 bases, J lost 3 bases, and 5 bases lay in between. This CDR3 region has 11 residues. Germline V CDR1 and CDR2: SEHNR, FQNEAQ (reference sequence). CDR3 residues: CASSDDYEQYF. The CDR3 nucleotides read TGTGCCAGCAGCGATGACTACGAGCAGTACTTC.

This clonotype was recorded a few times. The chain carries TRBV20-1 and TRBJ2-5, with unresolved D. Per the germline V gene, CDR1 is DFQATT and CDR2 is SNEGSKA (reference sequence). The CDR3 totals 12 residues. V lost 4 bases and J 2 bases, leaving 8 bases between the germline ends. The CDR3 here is CSATSIQETQYF. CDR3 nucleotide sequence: TGCAGTGCTACTTCTATACAAGAGACCCAGTACTTC.

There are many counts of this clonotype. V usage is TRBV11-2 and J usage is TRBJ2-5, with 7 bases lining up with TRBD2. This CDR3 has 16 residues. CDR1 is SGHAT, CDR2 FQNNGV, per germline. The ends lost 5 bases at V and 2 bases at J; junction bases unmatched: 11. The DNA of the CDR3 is TGTGCCAGCAGCCCACTACTAGCGACCACACAAGAGACCCAGTACTTC. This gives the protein CASSPLLATTQETQYF.

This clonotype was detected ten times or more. CDR3 residues: CASSLLFSARTYEKLFF. The CDR3 nucleotides are TGTGCCAGCAGCTTATTGTTTTCAGCCAGGACCTATGAAAAACTGTTTTTT. This chain joins TRBV11-2 and TRBJ1-4, with no clear D. This CDR3 is 17 amino acids long. V shed 2 bases and J shed 6 bases, with 19 bases lying between them. CDR1 is SGHAT, CDR2 FQNNGV, per germline.

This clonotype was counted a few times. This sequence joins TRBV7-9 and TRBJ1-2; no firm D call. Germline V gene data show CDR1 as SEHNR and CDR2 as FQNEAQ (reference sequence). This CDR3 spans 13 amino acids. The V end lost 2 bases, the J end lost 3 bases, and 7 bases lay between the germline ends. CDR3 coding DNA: TGTGCCAGCAGCTTAATTACCGACTATGGCTACACCTTC. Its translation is CASSLITDYGYTF.

The CDR3 loop is CASSVVVAGDYNEQFF. Written as DNA, the CDR3 is TGTGCCAGCAGCGTAGTAGTAGCGGGAGATTACAATGAGCAGTTCTTC. The chain couples TRBV9 to TRBJ2-1; 9 bases fit TRBD2. The trim removed 0 bases at V and 4 bases at J, leaving 5 bases unmatched. Germline values: CDR1 SGDLS, CDR2 YYNGEE. The CDR3 covers 16 residues.

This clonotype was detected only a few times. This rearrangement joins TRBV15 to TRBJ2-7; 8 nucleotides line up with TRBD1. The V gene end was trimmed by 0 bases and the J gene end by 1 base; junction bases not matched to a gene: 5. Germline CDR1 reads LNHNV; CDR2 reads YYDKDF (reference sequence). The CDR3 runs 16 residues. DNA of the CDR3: TGTGCCACCAGCAGAGAGGCCGGGACAGGATCCTACGAGCAGTACTTC. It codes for CATSREAGTGSYEQYF. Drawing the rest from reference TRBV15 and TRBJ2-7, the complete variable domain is DAMVIQNPRYQVTQFGKPVTLSCSQTLNHNVMYWYQQKSSQAPKLLFHYYDKDFNNEADTPDNFQSRRPNTSFCFLDIRSPGLGDTAMYLCATSREAGTGSYEQYFGPGTRLTVT.

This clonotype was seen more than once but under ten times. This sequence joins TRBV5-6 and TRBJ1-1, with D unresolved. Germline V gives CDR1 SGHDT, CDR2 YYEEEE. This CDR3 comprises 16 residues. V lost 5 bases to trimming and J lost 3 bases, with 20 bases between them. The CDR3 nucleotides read TGTGCCAGCAGTAAGAAATCTCTCGGGCCCTACACTGAAGCTTTCTTT. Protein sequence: CASSKKSLGPYTEAFF.

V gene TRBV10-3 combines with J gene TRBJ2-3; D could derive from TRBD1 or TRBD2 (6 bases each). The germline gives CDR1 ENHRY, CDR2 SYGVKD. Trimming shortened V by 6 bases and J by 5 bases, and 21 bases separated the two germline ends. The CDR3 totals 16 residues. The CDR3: CAISGGVGGRGDTQYF. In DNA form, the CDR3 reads TGTGCCATCAGCGGGGGAGTGGGGGGCCGGGGAGATACGCAGTATTTT.

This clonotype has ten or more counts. CDR3 residues: CASSQEWAGARYGYTF. The CDR3 DNA reads TGTGCCAGCAGCCAAGAATGGGCAGGCGCAAGGTATGGCTACACCTTC. This chain uses TRBV3-1 with TRBJ1-2; D is unclear. The germline CDR1 and CDR2 sequences are LGHDT and YNNKEL (reference sequence). V was trimmed by 0 bases and J by 5 bases, leaving 16 bases between them. The CDR3 runs 16 residues.

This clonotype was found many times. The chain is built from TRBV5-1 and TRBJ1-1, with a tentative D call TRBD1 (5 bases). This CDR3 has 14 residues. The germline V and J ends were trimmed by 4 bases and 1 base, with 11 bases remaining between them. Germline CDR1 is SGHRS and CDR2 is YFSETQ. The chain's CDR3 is CASSGGTGNTEAFF. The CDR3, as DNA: TGCGCCAGCAGCGGCGGGACGGGGAACACTGAAGCTTTCTTT.

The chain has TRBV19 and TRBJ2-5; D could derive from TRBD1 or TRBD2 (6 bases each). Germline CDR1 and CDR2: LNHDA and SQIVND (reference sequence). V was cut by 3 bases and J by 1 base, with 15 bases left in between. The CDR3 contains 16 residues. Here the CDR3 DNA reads TGTGCCAGTAGTATCCCCCCGAAGGGGGGCCAAGAGACCCAGTACTTC. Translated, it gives CASSIPPKGGQETQYF.

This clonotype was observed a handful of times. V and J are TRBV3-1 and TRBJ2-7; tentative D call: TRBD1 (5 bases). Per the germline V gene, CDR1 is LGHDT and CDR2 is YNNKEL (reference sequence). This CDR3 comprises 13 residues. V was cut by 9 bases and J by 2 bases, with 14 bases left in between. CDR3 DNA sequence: TGTGCCAGTACTTGGGGCAGTGCCTACGAGCAGTACTTC. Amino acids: CASTWGSAYEQYF.

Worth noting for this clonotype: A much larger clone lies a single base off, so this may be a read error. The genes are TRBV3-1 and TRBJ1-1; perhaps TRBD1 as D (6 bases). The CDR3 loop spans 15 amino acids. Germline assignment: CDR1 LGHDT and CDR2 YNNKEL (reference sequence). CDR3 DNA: TGTGCCGGCAGCCACGCAGGGGAGGTCGTCACTGAAGCTTTCTTT. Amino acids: CAGSHAGEVVTEAFF.

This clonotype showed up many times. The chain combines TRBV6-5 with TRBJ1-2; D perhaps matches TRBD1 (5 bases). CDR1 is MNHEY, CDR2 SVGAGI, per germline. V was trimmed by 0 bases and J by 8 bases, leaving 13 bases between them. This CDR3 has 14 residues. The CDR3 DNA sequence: TGTGCCAGCAGTTACTCTGGGGGGGTGGAGGGCTACACCTTC. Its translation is CASSYSGGVEGYTF.

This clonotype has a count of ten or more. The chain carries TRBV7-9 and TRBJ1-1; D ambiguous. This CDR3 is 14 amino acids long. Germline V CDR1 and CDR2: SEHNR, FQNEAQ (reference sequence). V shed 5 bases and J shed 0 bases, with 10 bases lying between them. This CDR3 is CASSPSRMNTEAFF. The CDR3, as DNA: TGTGCCAGCAGCCCCTCCCGCATGAACACTGAAGCTTTCTTT.

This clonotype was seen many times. CDR3 sequence: CASSRDRGLTNEKLFF. The CDR3 nucleotides read TGTGCCAGCAGCAGGGACAGGGGGTTGACTAATGAAAAACTGTTTTTT. The chain has TRBV7-9 and TRBJ1-4, with 11 bases lining up with TRBD1. The germline gives CDR1 SEHNR, CDR2 FQNEAQ (reference sequence). This CDR3 comprises 16 residues. The V and J ends lost 5 bases and 2 bases, in that order; junction bases with no gene match: 4.

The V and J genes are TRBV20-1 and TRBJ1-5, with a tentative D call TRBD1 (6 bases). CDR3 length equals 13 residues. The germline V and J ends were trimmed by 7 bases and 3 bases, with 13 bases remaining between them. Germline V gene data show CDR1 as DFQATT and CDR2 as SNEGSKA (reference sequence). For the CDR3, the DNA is TGCAGTGGGGAGAGGGGGTACAATCAGCCCCAGCATTTT. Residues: CSGERGYNQPQHF.

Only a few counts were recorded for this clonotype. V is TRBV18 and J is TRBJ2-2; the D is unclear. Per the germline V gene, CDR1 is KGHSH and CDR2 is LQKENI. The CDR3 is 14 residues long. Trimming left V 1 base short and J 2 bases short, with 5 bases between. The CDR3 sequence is CASSPLTNTGELFF. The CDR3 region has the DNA TGTGCCAGCTCACCACTGACTAACACCGGGGAGCTGTTTTTT. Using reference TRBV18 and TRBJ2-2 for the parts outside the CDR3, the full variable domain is NAGVMQNPRHLVRRRGQEARLRCSPMKGHSHVYWYRQLPEEGLKFMVYLQKENIIDESGMPKERFSAEFPKEGPSILRIQQVVRGDSAAYFCASSPLTNTGELFFGEGSRLTVL.